This T cell receptor beta chain emerged from a study of T-cell memory formation after mild COVID-19. Study-wide context: There were largely donor-specific TCR clusters.

Constant-segment-primed 5'RACE gave TCR alpha and TCR beta cDNA libraries with sample barcodes and UMIs. TCRdb re-derived calls from the 5' RACE reads in MiXCR, one entry per CDR3 protein. Of 500,000 to 650,000 distinct CDR3 sequences in the sample, about 20% were seen once. Trimming stripped 2 bases from V and 5 bases from J, with 7 bases between. Per germline, CDR1 LGHNA and CDR2 YNFKEQ. This CDR3 region has 12 residues. The sequence was collected from an adult woman who had mild COVID-19 (a few samples of this study predate the infection). Cell type and time point are not known. Sequenced: PBMCs or a T cell subset sorted from them (not recorded which). This chain connects TRBV4-2 to TRBJ2-7; a possible D gene is TRBD2 (5 bases). Here the CDR3 DNA reads TGTGCCAGCAGCCAATGGACTGACGAGCAGTACTTC. It codes for CASSQWTDEQYF.